Presented here are 16 T cell receptor beta chains from one specimen sequenced in a study of radiation and T cells in renal cell carcinoma. Time point indicated: blood 4 weeks post-SBRT, at nephrectomy. Noted treatment: 15 Gy SBRT to primary tumor, nephrectomy 4 weeks later. Libraries were prepared by immunoSEQ multiplex PCR; TCRdb keeps only in-frame clonotypes and omits some of them. Counted here are approximately 85,000 clones, roughly nine tenths occurring once; the ten biggest clones make up 6%. The source was blood, collected from a patient whose treatment included radiotherapy and nephrectomy. These receptors all stem from a woman aged 65 to 85 with renal cell carcinoma.

J is TRBJ2-3 and V is TRBV11-2, with TRBD2 identical over 7 bases. Per the germline V gene, CDR1 is SGHAT and CDR2 is FQNNGV. The V segment lost 1 base and the J segment 2 bases; nucleotides outside the gene matches: 6. The CDR3 contains 16 residues. CDR3 sequence reads: CASSLGLALITDTQYF. As DNA, the CDR3 is TGTGCCAGCAGCTTAGGACTAGCCCTAATCACAGATACGCAGTATTTT.

The genes are TRBV9 and TRBJ1-1; weak D call: TRBD1 (6 bases). The V end was cut by 4 bases, the J end by 2 bases, with 18 bases between. The CDR3 sequence is 16 residues long. Germline CDR1 is SGDLS and CDR2 is YYNGEE. This CDR3 is CASSSPHGTTNTEAFF. The CDR3 DNA reads as TGTGCCAGCAGCTCCCCCCACGGGACAACAAACACTGAAGCTTTCTTT.

The chain links TRBV10-2 to TRBJ1-5; D is ambiguous. The CDR3 sequence is 14 residues long. Trimming pared 8 bases from V and 1 base from J, leaving 12 bases between. CDR1 is WSHSY and CDR2 is SAAADI in the germline V gene. The CDR3 spells CASHNRSSNQPQHF. The DNA of the CDR3 is TGCGCCAGCCATAATAGGAGCAGCAATCAGCCCCAGCATTTT.

This clone has only one observation. The V call is TRBV5-1, the J call TRBJ2-2; TRBD2 aligns across 11 bases. Trimming took 4 bases from V and 7 from J; bases not matched to a gene: 6. The CDR3 length is 15 residues. Germline CDR1 reads SGHRS; CDR2 reads YFSETQ. The CDR3 coding sequence is TGCGCCAGCAGCCTCCCTAGCGGGGGGAACGGGGAGCTGTTTTTT. Translated: CASSLPSGGNGELFF.

Worth noting for this clone: Other DNA sequences in this specimen translate into the identical CDR3. The genes are TRBV4-3 and TRBJ1-2; D might be TRBD1 (5 bases). Germline V lookup: CDR1 LGHNA, CDR2 YSLEER. V shed 8 bases and J shed 4 bases, with 17 bases lying between them. The length of the CDR3 is 14 residues. As DNA, the CDR3 is TGCGCCAGCTCCCCTGAGGCAGGGCTCTATGGCTACACCTTC. Its protein is CASSPEAGLYGYTF.

The rearrangement uses TRBV21-1 and TRBJ1-4; whether TRBD1, the table's D call, matches the DNA was not checked. TRBV21-1 is termed a pseudogene. The CDR3 is 16 residues long. The CDR3: CASSARATDKGEKLFF. The CDR3 DNA sequence: TGTGCCAGCAGCGCGCGTGCGACAGATAAGGGGGAAAAACTGTTTTTT.

The V and J genes are TRBV7-2 and TRBJ2-1, with D possibly matching TRBD2 (6 bases). V lost 0 bases and J lost 8, with 14 bases in between. CDR1 and CDR2 from the germline V gene are SGHTA and FQGNSA. The CDR3 has 15 amino acids. The DNA for the CDR3 is TGTGCCAGCAGCTTAGCTAGCGGACTATTCGATGAGCAGTTCTTC. This encodes CASSLASGLFDEQFF. Combining the CDR3 with reference TRBV7-2 and TRBJ2-1 gives the whole variable domain GAGVSQSPSNKVTEKGKDVELRCDPISGHTALYWYRQSLGQGLEFLIYFQGNSAPDKSGLPSDRFSAERTGGSVSTLTIQRTQQEDSAVYLCASSLASGLFDEQFFGPGTRLTVL.

The chain has TRBV7-8 and TRBJ1-1, with 8 positions matching TRBD1. J gave up 5 bases and V 7 bases, and 9 bases lay outside the gene matches. Germline V gene lookup returns CDR1 SGHVS and CDR2 FQNEAQ. The CDR3 is 14 residues long. CDR3 sequence reads: CASIPQGAVTEAFF. The CDR3, as DNA: TGTGCCAGCATCCCTCAGGGGGCGGTTACTGAAGCTTTCTTT.

As DNA, the CDR3 is TGTGCCAGCAGTCCCTGGACTAGCGGGGTCCACAATGAGCAGTTCTTC. Protein: CASSPWTSGVHNEQFF. This rearrangement joins TRBV27 to TRBJ2-1; 12 positions agree with TRBD2. Germline trimming cut 5 bases from V and 5 bases from J; bases unmatched to any gene: 7. The CDR3 covers 16 residues. Germline CDR1 MNHEY, CDR2 SMNVEV (reference sequence).

This clone occurred a few times. The rearrangement links TRBV7-9 to TRBJ2-3; no reliable D call. The CDR3 length is 13 residues. Germline V lookup: CDR1 SEHNR, CDR2 FQNEAQ (reference sequence). V gave up 6 bases and J gave up 0 bases, with 7 bases separating them. In DNA, the CDR3 is TGTGCCAGCAGACGGACGAGCACAGATACGCAGTATTTT. Translating gives CASRRTSTDTQYF.

Here the CDR3 DNA reads TGTGCCAGCAGCCAGGACAGGGGCACAGCTTTCTTT. Amino acid sequence: CASSQDRGTAFF. The V call is TRBV5-5, the J call TRBJ1-1; 9 bases line up with TRBD1. V gave up 4 bases and J gave up 10 bases; unmatched junction bases: 5. Germline CDR1 and CDR2: SGHKS and YYEKEE (reference sequence). CDR3 length: 12 amino acids.

The table lists this clone with a count of one. The chain couples TRBV11-1 to TRBJ2-1; tentative D call: TRBD2 (7 bases). Trimming removed 5 bases at V and 7 bases at J, with 21 bases between. The CDR3 has 16 residues. The germline gives CDR1 SGHAT, CDR2 FQDESV (reference sequence). The CDR3 region has the DNA TGTGCCAGCAGCCGCTTGCTGGCGGGGGCCCAAAATGAGCAGTTCTTC. It codes for CASSRLLAGAQNEQFF.

The genes are TRBV5-4 and TRBJ2-1; the D gene is possibly TRBD1 (6 bases). CDR1 is SGHNT and CDR2 is YYREEE in the germline V gene (reference sequence). CDR3 length: 16 amino acids. Trimming took 4 bases from V and 2 from J, leaving 16 bases between them. CDR3 protein: CASSPTGASPYNEQFF. The CDR3 nucleotides are TGTGCCAGCAGCCCGACAGGAGCCTCCCCCTACAATGAGCAGTTCTTC.

The chain is built from TRBV19 and TRBJ1-2, with TRBD1 identical over 9 bases. Germline trimming cut 10 bases from V and 8 bases from J; bases unmatched to any gene: 17. CDR1 and CDR2 from the germline V gene are LNHDA and SQIVND (reference sequence). The CDR3 contains 15 residues. The CDR3 DNA follows: TGTGCCATCCTTACCGGGGGACAGGGTTCGAGGGGCTACACCTTC. This translates into CAILTGGQGSRGYTF.

The chain carries TRBV19 and TRBJ1-1, with D uncertain. CDR1 is LNHDA, CDR2 SQIVND, per germline (reference sequence). Deletions cut 8 bases from V and 4 bases from J, with 17 bases between. There are 14 residues in the CDR3. DNA for the CDR3: TGTGCCAGTTGTCCCCGGAGGGAGGGCACTGAAGCTTTCTTT. Residues: CASCPRREGTEAFF.

This rearrangement joins TRBV6-5 to TRBJ1-2; TRBD1 is a possible D gene (6 bases). Germline CDR1 MNHEY, CDR2 SVGAGI. The length of the CDR3 is 13 residues. The V gene lost 7 bases and the J gene lost 2 bases, with 11 bases spanning the gap. The CDR3 is CASMGARNYGYTF. For the CDR3, the DNA is TGTGCCAGCATGGGGGCCAGGAACTATGGCTACACCTTC.